These 25 T cell receptor beta chains share one sample of origin, sequenced in a study of T cell clonotyping in hematopoietic cell transplantation. Profiling relied on immunoSEQ multiplex PCR, and the TCRdb table lists in-frame clones only, not all of them. The table records about 13,000 clones, about nine tenths of them present only once. The sequenced sample was PBMCs, obtained 100 days after allogeneic stem cell transplant. The source of these receptors is a female patient aged 50-65 years who had an allogeneic stem cell transplant from an unrelated donor, so the T cells may come from the graft donor. Some clones in this sample may be carry-over from other donors' samples.

The CDR3 here is CASKLGRNSYEQYF. The DNA for the CDR3 is TGTGCCAGTAAATTGGGCAGAAACTCCTACGAGCAGTACTTC. The gene calls are TRBV19 and TRBJ2-7; D unclear. Trimming took off 7 bases at V and 0 bases at J, with 13 bases between the two ends. This CDR3 has 14 residues. Per germline, CDR1 LNHDA and CDR2 SQIVND (reference sequence).

The chain links TRBV14 to TRBJ2-3; 11 nucleotides line up with TRBD2. J gave up 2 bases and V 2 bases, and 6 bases lay outside the gene matches. This CDR3 is 17 amino acids long. Germline V lookup: CDR1 SGHDN, CDR2 FVKESK. As DNA, the CDR3 is TGTGCCAGCAGCCAATCAAGACTAGCGGGATTCACAGATACGCAGTATTTT. Translating gives CASSQSRLAGFTDTQYF.

The chain has TRBV19 and TRBJ1-1; D call uncertain. V lost 0 bases and J 1 base, leaving 6 bases between the germline ends. The length of the CDR3 is 14 residues. The germline CDR1 and CDR2 sequences are LNHDA and SQIVND (reference sequence). The CDR3 is CASSIDNRNTEAFF. In nucleotides, the CDR3 is TGTGCCAGTAGTATAGATAACAGGAACACTGAAGCTTTCTTT. Looking up the rest from reference TRBV19 and TRBJ1-1 gives the full variable domain: DGGITQSPKYLFRKEGQNVTLSCEQNLNHDAMYWYRQDPGQGLRLIYYSQIVNDFQKGDIAEGYSVSREKKESFPLTVTSAQKNPTAFYLCASSIDNRNTEAFFGQGTRLTVV.

The chain carries TRBV27 and TRBJ2-7; a weak D match, TRBD2 (5 bases). V lost 2 bases and J lost 3, with 14 bases in between. Looked up from germline, CDR1 is MNHEY and CDR2 is SMNVEV (reference sequence). The CDR3 has 15 residues. Here the CDR3 reads CASSLVFSGYYEQYF. The CDR3 nucleotides are TGTGCCAGCAGTTTAGTCTTCAGCGGTTACTACGAGCAGTACTTC.

The V gene is TRBV27, the J gene TRBJ1-5; D unresolved. With 2 bases removed from V and 0 bases from J, the gap between germline ends came to 8 bases. This CDR3 region has 15 residues. Germline CDR1 and CDR2: MNHEY and SMNVEV (reference sequence). The CDR3 DNA sequence: TGTGCCAGCAGTTTAAAGGGATATAGCAATCAGCCCCAGCATTTT. It specifies CASSLKGYSNQPQHF.

The chain combines TRBV6-5 with TRBJ1-3; D is unresolved. The CDR3 loop spans 14 amino acids. Germline assignment: CDR1 MNHEY and CDR2 SVGAGI. The V end was cut by 6 bases, the J end by 9 bases, with 18 bases between. This CDR3 reads CASRVDGSLGTIYF. The CDR3 DNA reads as TGTGCCAGCAGAGTAGACGGATCCTTAGGCACCATATATTTT.

The chain employs TRBV11-2 and TRBJ2-2, with no clear D. CDR3 size: 14 residues. The V and J ends lost 1 base and 2 bases respectively, with 5 bases between them. Germline V gives CDR1 SGHAT, CDR2 FQNNGV. CDR3 bases: TGTGCCAGCAGCTTAGGACAAAACACCGGGGAGCTGTTTTTT. It encodes CASSLGQNTGELFF.

J is TRBJ1-1 and V is TRBV25-1; D unclear. Trimming pared 6 bases from V and 0 bases from J, leaving 14 bases between. The CDR3 runs to 15 residues. Germline V gives CDR1 MGHDK, CDR2 SYGVNS. The CDR3 DNA sequence: TGTGCCAGCAGCTCCCCCGGGTACATGAACACTGAAGCTTTCTTT. Translated: CASSSPGYMNTEAFF.

This sequence joins TRBV11-2 and TRBJ1-6; D gene unclear. Germline assignment: CDR1 SGHAT and CDR2 FQNNGV. Trimming took 5 bases from V and 2 from J, leaving 7 bases between them. The CDR3 is 14 residues long. In nucleotides, the CDR3 is TGTGCCAGCAGCCCCGGCCCCTATAATTCACCCCTCCACTTT. It is translated as CASSPGPYNSPLHF.

This clone has a handful of counts. The rearrangement uses TRBV6-5 and TRBJ1-3; 8 positions match TRBD1. Germline V lookup: CDR1 MNHEY, CDR2 SVGAGI. This CDR3 is built from 16 residues. With 0 bases clipped from V and 2 bases from J, the junction kept 3 bases outside the gene matches. The CDR3 region is CASSYSGTGPGNTIYF. Written as DNA, the CDR3 is TGTGCCAGCAGTTACTCCGGGACAGGCCCTGGAAACACCATATATTTT.

The chain joins TRBV19 to TRBJ1-3; D remains ambiguous. The CDR3 has 13 residues. CDR1 is LNHDA, CDR2 SQIVND, per germline (reference sequence). V shed 5 bases and J shed 3 bases, with 8 bases lying between them. In DNA, the CDR3 is TGTGCCAGTAGTTCTCGGATTGGAAACACCATATATTTT. Translated, it gives CASSSRIGNTIYF.

This chain links TRBV4-3 with TRBJ2-7; D possibly corresponds to TRBD2 (5 bases). The CDR3 is 14 amino acids. The ends were cut back, 0 bases at V and 7 bases at J, with 13 bases in the middle. Germline values: CDR1 LGHNA, CDR2 YSLEER. The CDR3 region has the DNA TGCGCCAGCAGCCAAGATCCCGGGAAGACGGAGCAGTACTTC. Translation: CASSQDPGKTEQYF.

J is TRBJ2-2 and V is TRBV19; a possible D gene is TRBD2 (6 bases). Germline CDR1 is LNHDA and CDR2 is SQIVND (reference sequence). This CDR3 region has 16 residues. V was pared by 8 bases and J by 1 base, with 17 bases between. DNA of the CDR3: TGTGCCAGTCGTGTCAGGGCCGGGGGGAACACCGGGGAGCTGTTTTTT. Translated, it gives CASRVRAGGNTGELFF.

This clone has more than one count but fewer than ten. The V and J genes are TRBV5-1 and TRBJ2-1; 12 bases align to TRBD2. The CDR3 has 17 amino acids. Germline CDR1 is SGHRS and CDR2 is YFSETQ. The ends lost 1 base at V and 6 bases at J; junction bases unmatched: 8. The CDR3 coding sequence is TGCGCCAGCAGCTTGACTAGCGGGAGGACGGGAGGCAATGAGCAGTTCTTC. Translation: CASSLTSGRTGGNEQFF. The full variable domain, with the rest looked up from reference TRBV5-1 and TRBJ2-1, is KAGVTQTPRYLIKTRGQQVTLSCSPISGHRSVSWYQQTPGQGLQFLFEYFSETQRNKGNFPGRFSGRQFSNSRSEMNVSTLELGDSALYLCASSLTSGRTGGNEQFFGPGTRLTVL.

V gene TRBV2 combines with J gene TRBJ2-1; 8 bases map to TRBD1. The CDR3 runs to 15 residues. Germline lookup yields CDR1 SNHLY and CDR2 FYNNEI. With 4 bases clipped from V and 6 bases from J, the junction kept 8 bases outside the gene matches. The CDR3 reads CASSVVGQGSNEQFF. The CDR3 DNA sequence: TGTGCCAGCAGTGTTGTAGGACAGGGATCCAATGAGCAGTTCTTC.

The rearrangement links TRBV6-5 to TRBJ1-5; 11 bases agree with TRBD1. Trimming cost V 8 bases and J 5 bases; bases outside gene matches: 8. Germline assignment: CDR1 MNHEY and CDR2 SVGAGI. CDR3 length: 15 residues. The CDR3 coding sequence is TGTGCCAGCGCAGGGGGGACAGGGGGGGATCAGCCCCAGCATTTT. Translated: CASAGGTGGDQPQHF.

J is TRBJ2-2 and V is TRBV11-2; D unclear. V was cut by 7 bases and J by 0 bases, with 3 bases left in between. The CDR3 is 12 amino acids. Looked up from germline, CDR1 is SGHAT and CDR2 is FQNNGV. The DNA of the CDR3 is TGTGCCAGCATGGCGAACACCGGGGAGCTGTTTTTT. Amino acids: CASMANTGELFF.

The rearrangement links TRBV4-2 to TRBJ2-3; D call uncertain. Looked up from germline, CDR1 is LGHNA and CDR2 is YNFKEQ. The V and J ends lost 1 base and 4 bases respectively, with 3 bases between them. The CDR3 is made up of 12 amino acids. In DNA, the CDR3 is TGTGCCAGCAGCCAAGGTCCAGATACGCAGTATTTT. Amino acid sequence: CASSQGPDTQYF.

V and J are TRBV19 and TRBJ1-1; 9 bases line up with TRBD1. Unmatched junction bases numbered 4, after V lost 4 bases and J lost 1 base. Germline CDR1 LNHDA, CDR2 SQIVND (reference sequence). The CDR3 contains 15 residues. Here the CDR3 reads CASSTLTGGNTEAFF. The CDR3 bases are TGTGCCAGTAGTACCTTGACAGGGGGGAACACTGAAGCTTTCTTT. The whole variable domain, filled in from reference TRBV19 and TRBJ1-1, reads DGGITQSPKYLFRKEGQNVTLSCEQNLNHDAMYWYRQDPGQGLRLIYYSQIVNDFQKGDIAEGYSVSREKKESFPLTVTSAQKNPTAFYLCASSTLTGGNTEAFFGQGTRLTVV.

The CDR3 protein is CASSKGQATGYTF. CDR3 nucleotide sequence: TGTGCCAGCAGCAAGGGACAGGCTACAGGCTACACCTTC. The V call is TRBV9, the J call TRBJ1-2; 8 bases are shared with TRBD1. Trimming removed 4 bases from V and 8 bases from J; junction bases left unmatched: 7. The CDR3 is 13 residues long. Per the germline V gene, CDR1 is SGDLS and CDR2 is YYNGEE.

V gene TRBV2 combines with J gene TRBJ2-3; 8 bases are a match to TRBD2. J gave up 0 bases and V 7 bases, and 3 bases lay outside the gene matches. CDR3 length: 14 residues. CDR1 SNHLY and CDR2 FYNNEI come from the germline V gene. In nucleotides, the CDR3 is TGTGCCAGCAACGGGGGGGCCAGCACAGATACGCAGTATTTT. Its protein product is CASNGGASTDTQYF.

V usage is TRBV19 and J usage is TRBJ1-1; no firm D call. Germline loops: CDR1 LNHDA, CDR2 SQIVND (reference sequence). There are 13 residues in the CDR3. Trimming cost V 3 bases and J 4 bases, with 9 bases left between them. The CDR3 reads CASSIQSSTEAFF. CDR3 DNA: TGTGCCAGTAGTATTCAGAGTTCCACTGAAGCTTTCTTT.

The rearrangement uses TRBV5-4 and TRBJ1-1; the D gene is possibly TRBD1 (5 bases). Germline values: CDR1 SGHNT, CDR2 YYREEE (reference sequence). With 4 bases removed from V and 10 bases from J, the gap between germline ends came to 14 bases. The length of the CDR3 is 12 residues. The DNA for the CDR3 is TGTGCCAGCAGCCTGGGGCCGAGCTCAGCTTTCTTT. Translation: CASSLGPSSAFF.

V usage is TRBV5-4 and J usage is TRBJ2-3, with no clear D. V lost 0 bases and J 6 bases, leaving 8 bases between the germline ends. Per the germline V gene, CDR1 is SGHNT and CDR2 is YYREEE (reference sequence). This CDR3 comprises 13 residues. The CDR3 bases are TGTGCCAGCAGCTTGGCACGTTGGGATACGCAGTATTTT. Its protein product is CASSLARWDTQYF.

The rearrangement links TRBV2 to TRBJ2-1; 10 bases align to TRBD2. This CDR3 spans 14 amino acids. Looked up from germline, CDR1 is SNHLY and CDR2 is FYNNEI. The V gene end was trimmed by 8 bases and the J gene end by 6 bases; junction bases not matched to a gene: 7. For the CDR3, the DNA is TGTGCCAGCGGGAGCGGGAGGGCCTTCAATGAGCAGTTCTTC. It encodes CASGSGRAFNEQFF.